Shown below are 3 T cell receptor beta chains from a single sample sequenced in a study of shared clonotypes between healthy human individuals. Terminally differentiated effector memory CD45RA+ cells were excluded from the naive CD8 cells, which were CD45RO-negative and positively selected for CCR7. Repertoires were generated with immunoSEQ multiplex PCR, while TCRdb's copy carries only in-frame clones and drops some. The data contain 1.5 million to 2.5 million clones, over 85% of them singletons. The sequenced sample was naive CD8+ T cells sorted from blood. Receptors originate from a man younger than 35 in good health.

This chain joins TRBV15 and TRBJ1-1; D is unclear. V was shortened by 0 bases and J by 5 bases, with 13 bases between the two germline ends. The length of the CDR3 is 15 residues. CDR1 LNHNV and CDR2 YYDKDF come from the germline V gene (reference sequence). In DNA form, the CDR3 reads TGTGCCACCAGCAGAGATCGGGAGGGCAGTACTGAAGCTTTCTTT. This gives the protein CATSRDREGSTEAFF.

This sequence joins TRBV28 and TRBJ2-2, with 7 bases fitting TRBD1. The CDR3 extends over 16 amino acids. V was pared by 2 bases and J by 6 bases, with 9 bases of the junction left unmatched. The germline V gene has CDR1 MDHEN and CDR2 SYDVKM. The CDR3 bases are TGTGCCAGCAGTTTACTTCTCGAGGGGGCCGCCGGGGAGCTGTTTTTT. It translates to CASSLLLEGAAGELFF.

The chain joins TRBV2 to TRBJ2-2; D gene ambiguous. The CDR3 has 15 residues. V lost 4 bases and J 7 bases, leaving 16 bases between the germline ends. From germline, CDR1 is SNHLY and CDR2 FYNNEI. DNA for the CDR3: TGTGCCAGCAGTGCGGCATCAGCATCGGGCGGGGAGCTGTTTTTT. The encoded protein is CASSAASASGGELFF.